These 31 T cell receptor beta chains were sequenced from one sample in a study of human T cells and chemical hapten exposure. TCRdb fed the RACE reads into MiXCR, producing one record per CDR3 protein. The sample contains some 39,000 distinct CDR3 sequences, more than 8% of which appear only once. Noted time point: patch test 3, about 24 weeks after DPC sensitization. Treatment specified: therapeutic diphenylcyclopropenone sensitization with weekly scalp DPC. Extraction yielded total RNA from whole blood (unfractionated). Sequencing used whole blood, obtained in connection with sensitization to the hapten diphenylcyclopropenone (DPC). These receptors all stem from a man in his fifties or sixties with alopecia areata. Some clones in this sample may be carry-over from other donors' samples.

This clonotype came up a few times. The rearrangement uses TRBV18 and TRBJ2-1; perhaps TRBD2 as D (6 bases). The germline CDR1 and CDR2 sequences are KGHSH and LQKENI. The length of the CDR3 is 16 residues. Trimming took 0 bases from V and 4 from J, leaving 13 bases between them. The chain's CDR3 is CASSPPNAEGYNEQFF. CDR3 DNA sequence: TGTGCCAGCTCACCACCTAATGCGGAGGGATACAATGAGCAGTTCTTC.

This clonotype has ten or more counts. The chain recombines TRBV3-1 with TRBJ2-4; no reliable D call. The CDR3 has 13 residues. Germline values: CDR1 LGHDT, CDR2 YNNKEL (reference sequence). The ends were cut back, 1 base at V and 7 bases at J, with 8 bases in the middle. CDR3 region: CASSQVAGNIQYF. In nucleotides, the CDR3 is TGTGCCAGCAGCCAAGTTGCTGGGAACATTCAGTACTTC.

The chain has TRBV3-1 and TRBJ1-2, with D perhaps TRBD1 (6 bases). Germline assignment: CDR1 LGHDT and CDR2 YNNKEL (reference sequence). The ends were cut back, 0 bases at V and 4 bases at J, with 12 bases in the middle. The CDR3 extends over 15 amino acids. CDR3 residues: CASSQDGAGVYGYTF. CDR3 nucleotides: TGTGCCAGCAGCCAAGACGGAGCAGGGGTCTATGGCTACACCTTC. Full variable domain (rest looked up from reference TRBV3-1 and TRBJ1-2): DTAVSQTPKYLVTQMGNDKSIKCEQNLGHDTMYWYKQDSKKFLKIMFSYNNKELIINETVPNRFSPKSPDKAHLNLHINSLELGDSAVYFCASSQDGAGVYGYTFGSGTRLTVV.

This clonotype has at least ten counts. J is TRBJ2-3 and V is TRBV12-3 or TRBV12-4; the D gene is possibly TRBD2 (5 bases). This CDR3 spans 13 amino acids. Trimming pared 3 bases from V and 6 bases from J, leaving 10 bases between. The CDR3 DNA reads TGTGCCAGCAGTTTGGGGAGATGGGATACGCAGTATTTT. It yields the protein CASSLGRWDTQYF.

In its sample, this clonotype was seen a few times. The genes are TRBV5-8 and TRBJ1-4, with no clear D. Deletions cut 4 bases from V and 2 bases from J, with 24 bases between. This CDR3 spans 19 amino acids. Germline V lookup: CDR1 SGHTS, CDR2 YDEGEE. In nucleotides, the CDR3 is TGTGCCAGCAGCGAGCCTTCGGCGGGGAGGATAGGCACTAATGAAAAACTGTTTTTT. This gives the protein CASSEPSAGRIGTNEKLFF.

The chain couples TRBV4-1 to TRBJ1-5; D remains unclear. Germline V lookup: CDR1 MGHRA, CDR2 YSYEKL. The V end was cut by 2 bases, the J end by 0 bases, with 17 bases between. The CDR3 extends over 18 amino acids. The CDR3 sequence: CASSQHYDQVYSNQPQHF. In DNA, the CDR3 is TGCGCCAGCAGCCAACATTACGACCAAGTATATAGCAATCAGCCCCAGCATTTT.

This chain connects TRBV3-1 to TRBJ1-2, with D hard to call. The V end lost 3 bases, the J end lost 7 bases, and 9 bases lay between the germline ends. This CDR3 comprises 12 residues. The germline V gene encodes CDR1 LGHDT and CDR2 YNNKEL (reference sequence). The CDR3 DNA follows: TGTGCCAGCAGCCAGAGGGATGGTGGCTACACCTTC. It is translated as CASSQRDGGYTF.

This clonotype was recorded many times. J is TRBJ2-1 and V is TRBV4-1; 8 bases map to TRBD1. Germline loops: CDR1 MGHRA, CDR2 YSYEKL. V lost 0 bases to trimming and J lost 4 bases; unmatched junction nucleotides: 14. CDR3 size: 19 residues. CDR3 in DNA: TGCGCCAGCAGCCAAGAGCGAAGCCGTGGGGACAGGATATACAATGAGCAGTTCTTC. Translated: CASSQERSRGDRIYNEQFF.

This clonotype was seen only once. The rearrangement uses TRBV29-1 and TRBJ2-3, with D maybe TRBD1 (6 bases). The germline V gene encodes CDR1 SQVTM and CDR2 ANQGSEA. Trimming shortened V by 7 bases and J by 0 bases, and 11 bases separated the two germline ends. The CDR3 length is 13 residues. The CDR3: CSGGHQSTDTQYF. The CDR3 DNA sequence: TGCAGCGGGGGGCACCAAAGCACAGATACGCAGTATTTT.

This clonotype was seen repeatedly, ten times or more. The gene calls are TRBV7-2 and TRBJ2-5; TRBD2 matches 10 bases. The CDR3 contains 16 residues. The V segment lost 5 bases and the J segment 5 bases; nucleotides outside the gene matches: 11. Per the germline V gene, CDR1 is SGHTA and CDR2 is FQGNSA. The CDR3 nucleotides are TGTGCCAGCAGCCTGACCCCACTAGCGGGGCCGGAGACCCAGTACTTC. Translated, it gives CASSLTPLAGPETQYF.

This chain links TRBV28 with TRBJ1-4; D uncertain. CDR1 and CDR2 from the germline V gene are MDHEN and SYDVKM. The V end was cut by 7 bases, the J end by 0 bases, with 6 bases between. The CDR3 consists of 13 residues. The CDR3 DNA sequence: TGTGCCAGCACGAGGGCAACTAATGAAAAACTGTTTTTT. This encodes CASTRATNEKLFF. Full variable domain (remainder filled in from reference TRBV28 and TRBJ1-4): DVKVTQSSRYLVKRTGEKVFLECVQDMDHENMFWYRQDPGLGLRLIYFSYDVKMKEKGDIPEGYSVSREKKERFSLILESASTNQTSMYLCASTRATNEKLFFGSGTQLSVL.

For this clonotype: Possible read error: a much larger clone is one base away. The CDR3 sequence is CSVAARAGGTDTQYF. DNA for the CDR3: TGCAGCGTTGCGGCGAGAGCGGGGGGCACAGATACGCAGTATTTT. The chain employs TRBV29-1 and TRBJ2-3, with TRBD2 identical over 8 bases. V shed 4 bases, J shed 1 base, and the junction held 7 bases outside the gene matches. Per the germline V gene, CDR1 is SQVTM and CDR2 is ANQGSEA. The CDR3 runs to 15 residues.

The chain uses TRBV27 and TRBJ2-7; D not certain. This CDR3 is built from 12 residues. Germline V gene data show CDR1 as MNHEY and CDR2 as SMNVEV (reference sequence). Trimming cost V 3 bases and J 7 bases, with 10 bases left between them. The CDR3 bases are TGTGCCAGCAGTTTCGGCGCTGGGGAGCAGTACTTC. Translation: CASSFGAGEQYF.

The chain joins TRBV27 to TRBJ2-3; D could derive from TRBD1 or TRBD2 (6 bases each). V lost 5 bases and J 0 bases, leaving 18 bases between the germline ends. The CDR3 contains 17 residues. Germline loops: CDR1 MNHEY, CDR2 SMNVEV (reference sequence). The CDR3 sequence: CASSPWRRGTSTDTQYF. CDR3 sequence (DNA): TGTGCCAGCAGTCCATGGCGAAGGGGGACTAGCACAGATACGCAGTATTTT.

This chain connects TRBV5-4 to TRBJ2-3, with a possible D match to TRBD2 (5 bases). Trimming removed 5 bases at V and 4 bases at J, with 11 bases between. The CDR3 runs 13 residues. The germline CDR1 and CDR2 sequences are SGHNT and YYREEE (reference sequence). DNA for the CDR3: TGTGCCAGCAGAATGAACGGGGCAGATACGCAGTATTTT. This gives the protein CASRMNGADTQYF. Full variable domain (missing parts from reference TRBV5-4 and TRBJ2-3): ETGVTQSPTHLIKTRGQQVTLRCSSQSGHNTVSWYQQALGQGPQFIFQYYREEENGRGNFPPRFSGLQFPNYSSELNVNALELDDSALYLCASRMNGADTQYFGPGTRLTVL.

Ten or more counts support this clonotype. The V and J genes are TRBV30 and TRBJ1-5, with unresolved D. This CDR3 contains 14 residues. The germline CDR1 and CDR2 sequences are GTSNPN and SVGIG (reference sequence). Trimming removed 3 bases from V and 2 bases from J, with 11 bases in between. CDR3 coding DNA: TGTGCCTGGAGACGAGGGTTGGGCAATCAGCCCCAGCATTTT. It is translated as CAWRRGLGNQPQHF.

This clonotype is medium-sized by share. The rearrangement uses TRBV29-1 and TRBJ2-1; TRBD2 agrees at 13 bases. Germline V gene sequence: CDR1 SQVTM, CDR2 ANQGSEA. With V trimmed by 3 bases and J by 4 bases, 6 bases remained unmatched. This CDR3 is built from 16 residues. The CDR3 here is CSVETGTSGNYNEQFF. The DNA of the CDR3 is TGCAGCGTTGAGACCGGGACTAGCGGGAATTACAATGAGCAGTTCTTC.

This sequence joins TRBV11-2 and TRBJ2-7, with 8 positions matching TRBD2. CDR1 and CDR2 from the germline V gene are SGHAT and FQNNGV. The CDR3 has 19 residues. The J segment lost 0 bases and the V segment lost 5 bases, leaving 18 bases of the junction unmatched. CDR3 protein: CASSLTKLRTSGHSYEQYF. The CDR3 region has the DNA TGTGCCAGCAGCCTAACGAAACTACGTACTAGCGGCCACTCCTACGAGCAGTACTTC.

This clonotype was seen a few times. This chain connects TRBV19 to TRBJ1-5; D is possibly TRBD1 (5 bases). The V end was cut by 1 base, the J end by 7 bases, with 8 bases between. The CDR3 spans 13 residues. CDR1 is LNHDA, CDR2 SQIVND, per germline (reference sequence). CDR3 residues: CASSIGGWQPQHF. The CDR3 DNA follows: TGTGCCAGTAGTATAGGGGGCTGGCAGCCCCAGCATTTT.

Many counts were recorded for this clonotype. The CDR3: CASSVSLLAGGPDTQYF. The CDR3 DNA is TGCGCCAGCAGTGTCTCCCTTCTAGCGGGAGGCCCAGATACGCAGTATTTT. The chain links TRBV10-1 to TRBJ2-3; 11 bases agree with TRBD2. There are 17 residues in the CDR3. Germline trimming cut 4 bases from V and 4 bases from J; bases unmatched to any gene: 10. Germline-derived CDR1 and CDR2 are WNHNN and SYGVQD (reference sequence).

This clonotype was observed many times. The CDR3: CSARGANYGYTF. The CDR3 DNA follows: TGCAGTGCTAGGGGGGCTAACTATGGCTACACCTTC. V and J are TRBV20-1 and TRBJ1-2; tentatively, D is TRBD1 (5 bases). Trimming stripped 3 bases from V and 0 bases from J, with 5 bases between. The CDR3 spans 12 residues. Germline V gene data show CDR1 as DFQATT and CDR2 as SNEGSKA (reference sequence).

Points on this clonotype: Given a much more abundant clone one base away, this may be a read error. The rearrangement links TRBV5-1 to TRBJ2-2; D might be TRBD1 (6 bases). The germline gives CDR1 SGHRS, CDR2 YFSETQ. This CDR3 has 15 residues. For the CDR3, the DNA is TGCGCCAGCAGCTTGGAGACCACAGGGACCGGGAAGCTGTTTTTT. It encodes CASSLETTGTGKLFF.

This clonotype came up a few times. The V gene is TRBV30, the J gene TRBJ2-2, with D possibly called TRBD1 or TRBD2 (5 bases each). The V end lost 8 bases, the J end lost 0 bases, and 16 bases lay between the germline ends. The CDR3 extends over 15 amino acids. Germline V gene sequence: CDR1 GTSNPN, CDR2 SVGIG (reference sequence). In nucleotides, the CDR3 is TGTGCCGGCGCCGGGGACCCATCGAACACCGGGGAGCTGTTTTTT. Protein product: CAGAGDPSNTGELFF.

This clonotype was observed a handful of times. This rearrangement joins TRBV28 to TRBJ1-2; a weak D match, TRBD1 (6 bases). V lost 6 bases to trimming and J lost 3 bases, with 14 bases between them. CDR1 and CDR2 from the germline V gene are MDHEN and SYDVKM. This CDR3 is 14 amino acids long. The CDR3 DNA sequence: TGTGCCAGCAGGAGGACAGTGCGGGACTATGGCTACACCTTC. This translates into CASRRTVRDYGYTF.

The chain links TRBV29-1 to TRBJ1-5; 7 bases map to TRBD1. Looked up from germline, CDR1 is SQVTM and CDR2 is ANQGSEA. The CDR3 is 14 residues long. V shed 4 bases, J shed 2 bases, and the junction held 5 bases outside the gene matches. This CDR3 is CSVGVGGGNQPQHF. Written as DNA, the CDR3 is TGCAGCGTTGGAGTAGGGGGCGGCAATCAGCCCCAGCATTTT. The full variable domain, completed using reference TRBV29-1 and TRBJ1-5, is SAVISQKPSRDICQRGTSLTIQCQVDSQVTMMFWYRQQPGQSLTLIATANQGSEATYESGFVIDKFPISRPNLTFSTLTVSNMSPEDSSIYLCSVGVGGGNQPQHFGDGTRLSIL.

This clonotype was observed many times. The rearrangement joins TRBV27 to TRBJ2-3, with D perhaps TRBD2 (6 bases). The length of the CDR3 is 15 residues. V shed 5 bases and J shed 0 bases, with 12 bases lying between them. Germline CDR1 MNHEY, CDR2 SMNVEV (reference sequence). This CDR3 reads CASSRGRISTDTQYF. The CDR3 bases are TGTGCCAGCAGTCGGGGGAGAATTAGCACAGATACGCAGTATTTT.

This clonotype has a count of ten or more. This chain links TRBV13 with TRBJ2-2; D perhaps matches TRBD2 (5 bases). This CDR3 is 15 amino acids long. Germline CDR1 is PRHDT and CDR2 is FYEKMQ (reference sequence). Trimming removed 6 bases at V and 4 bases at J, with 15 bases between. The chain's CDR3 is CASSPRGGPTGELFF. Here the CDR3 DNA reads TGTGCCAGCAGTCCACGTGGAGGCCCCACCGGGGAGCTGTTTTTT.

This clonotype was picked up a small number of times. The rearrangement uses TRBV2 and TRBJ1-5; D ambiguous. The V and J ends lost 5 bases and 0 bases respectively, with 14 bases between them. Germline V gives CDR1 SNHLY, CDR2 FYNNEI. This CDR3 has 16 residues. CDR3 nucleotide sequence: TGTGCCAGCAGTCGCCGGGCCACAGATAGCAATCAGCCCCAGCATTTT. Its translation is CASSRRATDSNQPQHF.

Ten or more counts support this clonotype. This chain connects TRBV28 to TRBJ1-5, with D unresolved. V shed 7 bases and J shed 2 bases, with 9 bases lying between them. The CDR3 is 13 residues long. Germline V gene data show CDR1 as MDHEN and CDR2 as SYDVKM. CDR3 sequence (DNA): TGTGCCAGCACCGTAGGCCGCAATCAGCCCCAGCATTTT. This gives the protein CASTVGRNQPQHF.

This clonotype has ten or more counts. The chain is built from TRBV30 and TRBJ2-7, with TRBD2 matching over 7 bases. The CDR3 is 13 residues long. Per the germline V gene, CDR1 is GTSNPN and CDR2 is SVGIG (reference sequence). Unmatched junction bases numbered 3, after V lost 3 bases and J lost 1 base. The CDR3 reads CAWSERGSYEQYF. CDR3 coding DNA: TGTGCCTGGAGCGAGCGGGGATCCTACGAGCAGTACTTC. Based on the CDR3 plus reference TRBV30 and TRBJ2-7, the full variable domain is SQTIHQWPATLVQPVGSPLSLECTVEGTSNPNLYWYRQAAGRGLQLLFYSVGIGQISSEVPQNLSASRPQDRQFILSSKKLLLSDSGFYLCAWSERGSYEQYFGPGTRLTVT.

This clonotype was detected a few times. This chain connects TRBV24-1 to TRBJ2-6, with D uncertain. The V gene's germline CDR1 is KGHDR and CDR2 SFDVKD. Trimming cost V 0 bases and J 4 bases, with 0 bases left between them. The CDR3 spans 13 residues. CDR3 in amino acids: CATSDLGANVLTF. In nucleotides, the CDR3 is TGTGCCACCAGTGATTTGGGGGCCAACGTCCTGACTTTC.